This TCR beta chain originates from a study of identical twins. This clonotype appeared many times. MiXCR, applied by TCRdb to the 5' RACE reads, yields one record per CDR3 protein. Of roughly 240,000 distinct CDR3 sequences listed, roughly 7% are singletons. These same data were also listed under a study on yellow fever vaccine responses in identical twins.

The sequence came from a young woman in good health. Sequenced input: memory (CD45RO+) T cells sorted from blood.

CDR3 sequence: CSVIAGGTYEQYF. The CDR3 DNA reads TGCAGTGTTATAGCGGGAGGAACCTACGAGCAGTACTTC. The chain recombines TRBV20-1 with TRBJ2-7, with 10 bases aligning to TRBD2. CDR1 DFQATT and CDR2 SNEGSKA come from the germline V gene (reference sequence). The trim removed 7 bases at V and 2 bases at J, leaving 5 bases unmatched. The length of the CDR3 is 13 residues.